Below, 24 T cell receptor beta chains from the same sample are listed, as sequenced in a study of hypomethylating agent response in myelodysplastic syndrome (dated by TCRdb to the early 2020s). Receptor amplification or capture employed the immunoSEQ multiplex PCR assay. Not all clones reach the TCRdb copy of this immuneACCESS table, which keeps in-frame sequences only. Checked studies attribute under half of the gap to unresolved V genes and leave the rest unexplained. Present in this sample are approximately 6,000 clones, about 85% of which were seen just once. The ten most abundant clones make up 15% of the sample. This material consisted of bone marrow, taken before or after starting hypomethylating agent treatment for myelodysplastic syndrome (not recorded which). The origin of the receptors is a human donor with myelodysplastic syndrome.

The genes are TRBV10-3 and TRBJ1-5; no reliable D call. CDR3 length: 17 residues. V was pared by 0 bases and J by 0 bases, with 12 bases between. Germline V gene data show CDR1 as ENHRY and CDR2 as SYGVKD. The CDR3 spells CAISESSPTVSNQPQHF. In DNA form, the CDR3 reads TGTGCCATCAGTGAGTCGAGCCCCACAGTTAGCAATCAGCCCCAGCATTTT.

The table lists this clone with a count of one. This chain connects TRBV7-9 to TRBJ1-2, with 10 bases that match TRBD1. CDR3 length equals 17 residues. The germline V gene has CDR1 SEHNR and CDR2 FQNEAQ (reference sequence). The V segment lost 2 bases and the J segment 2 bases; nucleotides outside the gene matches: 8. The CDR3 coding sequence is TGTGCCAGCAGCTTAAACAACCCGACAGGGGGCAACTATGGCTACACCTTC. The encoded protein is CASSLNNPTGGNYGYTF.

The rearrangement joins TRBV7-2 to TRBJ2-5; 10 positions agree with TRBD2. The germline V gene has CDR1 SGHTA and CDR2 FQGNSA. The CDR3 is 16 amino acids. J was trimmed by 5 bases and V by 3 bases; bases with no gene match: 9. The CDR3, as DNA: TGTGCCAGCAGCTTGGGGGCTAGCGGGGGCGGGGAGACCCAGTACTTC. It translates to CASSLGASGGGETQYF.

Note on this clone: The germline gene is not matched at one end of the junction; a read error may be the cause. The chain carries TRBV29-1 and TRBJ1-3; no reliable D call. CDR1 and CDR2 (germline): SQVTM, ANQGSEA. The CDR3 is made up of 12 amino acids. The CDR3 DNA is TGCAGCGTTAAAGAGTTTCGAAACACCATATATTTT. It translates to CSVKEFRNTIYF. The full variable domain, in which reference TRBV29-1 and TRBJ1-3 provide the parts outside the CDR3, is SAVISQKPSRDICQRGTSLTIQCQVDSQVTMMFWYRQQPGQSLTLIATANQGSEATYESGFVIDKFPISRPNLTFSTLTVSNMSPEDSSIYLCSVKEFRNTIYFGEGSWLTVV.

The chain couples TRBV19 to TRBJ1-6, with D possibly TRBD1 on 5 matching bases. Germline assignment: CDR1 LNHDA and CDR2 SQIVND (reference sequence). This CDR3 has 13 residues. V was pared by 6 bases and J by 11 bases, with 14 bases between. DNA for the CDR3: TGTGCCAGTAGCCCCTCATGGGACGCACCCCTCCACTTT. It yields the protein CASSPSWDAPLHF.

This chain connects TRBV29-1 to TRBJ2-7; 11 bases match TRBD1. The CDR3 covers 13 residues. The germline gives CDR1 SQVTM, CDR2 ANQGSEA. J was trimmed by 2 bases and V by 6 bases; bases with no gene match: 3. The CDR3 DNA sequence: TGCAGCGTCGGGACAGGGGGAACCTACGAGCAGTACTTC. This translates into CSVGTGGTYEQYF.

This chain joins TRBV19 and TRBJ2-5, with D hard to call. From germline, CDR1 is LNHDA and CDR2 SQIVND (reference sequence). Trimming cost V 4 bases and J 1 base, with 7 bases left between them. This CDR3 spans 13 amino acids. The CDR3 here is CASSNAFQETQYF. The CDR3 DNA follows: TGTGCCAGTAGTAACGCATTCCAAGAGACCCAGTACTTC.

The V gene is TRBV4-3, the J gene TRBJ2-2; TRBD2 might be the D (5 bases). Germline V gives CDR1 LGHNA, CDR2 YSLEER. The CDR3 is 13 amino acids. Trimming shortened V by 5 bases and J by 8 bases, and 12 bases separated the two germline ends. The CDR3 here is CASSWTLRGELFF. CDR3 bases: TGCGCCAGCAGCTGGACTCTTCGTGGGGAGCTGTTTTTT.

The chain uses TRBV7-2 and TRBJ1-6; TRBD1 aligns across 7 bases. J gave up 0 bases and V 4 bases, and 12 bases lay outside the gene matches. The CDR3 totals 19 residues. Germline V gene sequence: CDR1 SGHTA, CDR2 FQGNSA. For the CDR3, the DNA is TGTGCCAGCAGCTCTAGTATCAGGGGGGGGAGCTCCTATAATTCACCCCTCCACTTT. As protein: CASSSSIRGGSSYNSPLHF.

The chain recombines TRBV13 with TRBJ1-1; a weak D match, TRBD1 (6 bases). This CDR3 has 20 residues. V was shortened by 3 bases and J by 1 base, with 27 bases between the two germline ends. Looked up from germline, CDR1 is PRHDT and CDR2 is FYEKMQ (reference sequence). This CDR3 is CASSFEGAGTSLSRNTEAFF. The DNA of the CDR3 is TGTGCCAGCAGCTTTGAGGGTGCTGGGACATCCCTGAGTCGGAACACTGAAGCTTTCTTT.

This clone was seen only once. Germline and junction disagree at one end, which may indicate a read error. This same CDR3 is encoded by further DNA sequences in the sample. This rearrangement joins TRBV2 to TRBJ1-5; D gene uncertain. CDR3 length: 13 amino acids. CDR1 is SNHLY, CDR2 FYNNEI, per germline. CDR3 amino acids: CASSPDSNQPQHF. Here the CDR3 DNA reads TGCGCCAGCAGTCCCGACAGCAATCAGCCCCAGCATTTT.

The CDR3 sequence: CASSYEGGSFEKLFF. In DNA form, the CDR3 reads TGTGCCAGCAGTTACGAAGGGGGCAGCTTTGAAAAACTGTTTTTT. This chain joins TRBV6-5 and TRBJ1-4, with 7 positions matching TRBD1. The CDR3 has 15 residues. The germline V gene encodes CDR1 MNHEY and CDR2 SVGAGI. V lost 2 bases, J lost 7 bases, and 7 bases stayed unmatched.

This sequence joins TRBV4-1 and TRBJ2-1; TRBD2 aligns across 14 bases. The germline CDR1 and CDR2 sequences are MGHRA and YSYEKL. Trimming removed 2 bases from V and 5 bases from J; junction bases left unmatched: 20. This CDR3 is built from 22 residues. CDR3 protein: CASSQWGTTTSGGAGMDNEQFF. The CDR3 coding sequence is TGCGCCAGCAGCCAATGGGGGACTACGACTAGCGGGGGGGCCGGTATGGACAATGAGCAGTTCTTC.

V and J are TRBV7-2 and TRBJ2-7; D is uncertain. This CDR3 contains 13 residues. Trimming removed 0 bases at V and 1 base at J, with 4 bases between. From germline, CDR1 is SGHTA and CDR2 FQGNSA. Here the CDR3 DNA reads TGTGCCAGCAGCTTAGCAGGGTCCTACGAGCAGTACTTC. Protein sequence: CASSLAGSYEQYF.

V gene TRBV18 combines with J gene TRBJ2-1; 9 nucleotides align to TRBD1. The CDR3 covers 15 residues. CDR1 and CDR2 (germline): KGHSH, LQKENI. With 6 bases clipped from V and 0 bases from J, the junction kept 3 bases outside the gene matches. The CDR3 spells CASSRGQGSYNEQFF. The CDR3 region has the DNA TGTGCCAGCTCGCGGGGACAGGGCTCCTACAATGAGCAGTTCTTC. Drawing the rest from reference TRBV18 and TRBJ2-1, the complete variable domain is NAGVMQNPRHLVRRRGQEARLRCSPMKGHSHVYWYRQLPEEGLKFMVYLQKENIIDESGMPKERFSAEFPKEGPSILRIQQVVRGDSAAYFCASSRGQGSYNEQFFGPGTRLTVL.

The chain uses TRBV10-3 and TRBJ2-2; 8 nucleotides agree with TRBD2. V lost 6 bases to trimming and J lost 4 bases; unmatched junction nucleotides: 7. The CDR3 has 15 residues. Germline-derived CDR1 and CDR2 are ENHRY and SYGVKD. The CDR3 region has the DNA TGTGCCATCAGCGCAGCGGGGGCCACCACCGGGGAGCTGTTTTTT. Translation: CAISAAGATTGELFF.

This clone showed up just once. The chain couples TRBV11-3 to TRBJ2-1, with D perhaps matching TRBD2 (6 bases). The CDR3 spans 14 residues. V lost 5 bases and J lost 6, with 14 bases in between. Looked up from germline, CDR1 is SGHNT and CDR2 is YENEEA. CDR3 loop: CASSLRRGPNEQFF. The CDR3 DNA is TGTGCCAGCAGCCTGCGGCGGGGACCCAATGAGCAGTTCTTC.

The chain employs TRBV18 and TRBJ1-1; 7 nucleotides agree with TRBD1. The CDR3 consists of 15 residues. Germline CDR1 and CDR2: KGHSH and LQKENI. Unmatched junction bases numbered 10, after V lost 5 bases and J lost 4 bases. CDR3 coding DNA: TGTGCCAGCTCAGCCGGGACAGAGGGTACCACTGAAGCTTTCTTT. It encodes CASSAGTEGTTEAFF.

This rearrangement joins TRBV5-5 to TRBJ1-4; no reliable D call. The CDR3 contains 16 residues. CDR1 SGHKS and CDR2 YYEKEE come from the germline V gene (reference sequence). Trimming left V 0 bases short and J 8 bases short, with 17 bases between. DNA of the CDR3: TGTGCCAGCAGCTTGGCCGTGGGAACGGCGGAGGAAAAACTGTTTTTT. It is translated as CASSLAVGTAEEKLFF. The full variable domain, in which reference TRBV5-5 and TRBJ1-4 provide the parts outside the CDR3, is DAGVTQSPTHLIKTRGQQVTLRCSPISGHKSVSWYQQVLGQGPQFIFQYYEKEERGRGNFPDRFSARQFPNYSSELNVNALLLGDSALYLCASSLAVGTAEEKLFFGSGTQLSVL.

The chain carries TRBV11-3 and TRBJ2-3; the D is unclear. The CDR3 contains 13 residues. Trimming left V 3 bases short and J 8 bases short, with 12 bases between. Germline V gene data show CDR1 as SGHNT and CDR2 as YENEEA. The CDR3 loop reads CASSFVSASTQYF. The CDR3 DNA follows: TGTGCCAGCAGCTTTGTTAGTGCAAGTACGCAGTATTTT.

The rearrangement joins TRBV29-1 to TRBJ2-2, with 13 positions matching TRBD2. From germline, CDR1 is SQVTM and CDR2 ANQGSEA. The ends lost 7 bases at V and 7 bases at J; junction bases unmatched: 3. There are 13 residues in the CDR3. CDR3 nucleotides: TGCAGCGGGGGGACTAGCGGGGTCGGGGAGCTGTTTTTT. It encodes CSGGTSGVGELFF.

The rearrangement links TRBV19 to TRBJ2-3, with a possible D match to TRBD1 (7 bases). The length of the CDR3 is 14 residues. V lost 5 bases to trimming and J lost 6 bases, with 15 bases between them. The V gene's germline CDR1 is LNHDA and CDR2 SQIVND (reference sequence). The CDR3 nucleotides read TGTGCCAGTAGTGGTGGAGGGGGCAGGGATACGCAGTATTTT. It translates to CASSGGGGRDTQYF.

This sequence joins TRBV6-6 and TRBJ2-3; no definite D call. Germline CDR1 MNHNY, CDR2 SVGAGI (reference sequence). This CDR3 region has 14 residues. V was cut by 8 bases and J by 6 bases, with 18 bases left in between. Here the CDR3 reads CASQTTQIGDTQYF. CDR3 bases: TGTGCCAGCCAGACCACTCAAATCGGGGATACGCAGTATTTT.

V usage is TRBV10-1 and J usage is TRBJ2-5, with D possibly TRBD2 on 6 matching bases. This CDR3 region has 13 residues. V was shortened by 0 bases and J by 4 bases, with 6 bases between the two germline ends. From germline, CDR1 is WNHNN and CDR2 SYGVQD (reference sequence). This CDR3 is CASSESGGETQYF. The DNA for the CDR3 is TGCGCCAGCAGTGAGTCGGGGGGAGAGACCCAGTACTTC.